The sample holds one count of the clone carrying this TCR beta chain. The antigen is unknown. Those patients picked for sequencing had displayed CD8+CD57+ cell expansion on flow cytometry. None of the patients had been given any therapy when their blood was sampled. These data come from a study of CD8+CD57+ T cells in acquired aplastic anemia. Study in general: Average DNA yield from sorted CD4+ and CD8+ cells was around 3 ug. Whole-study results and caveats: Simpson's diversity of CD8+ cells was not significantly different in patients compared with controls. It was found that nearly 30 CD8+ CDR3 sequences were shared between patients and controls.

V gave up 5 bases and J gave up 4 bases; unmatched junction bases: 4. The CDR3 length is 13 residues. Genomic DNA, serving as template, underwent TCR beta VDJ and CDR3 profiling. MiXCR was run by TCRdb on the reads, yielding one entry per CDR3 protein. The sample carries 150,000 to 160,000 distinct CDR3 sequences, about 50% recorded once. V usage is TRBV12-3 or TRBV12-4 and J usage is TRBJ1-2, with 7 bases lining up with TRBD1. The specimen sequenced was sorted CD4+, CD8+, or CD8+CD57+ T cells (not recorded which) from PBMCs. The sequence came from a human donor with aplastic anemia. The CDR3 is CASSNRGTYGYTF. The DNA for the CDR3 is TGTGCCAGCAGTAACAGGGGCACCTATGGCTACACCTTC.